In its sample, the clone carrying this T cell receptor (beta chain) was seen a few times. Its target is not known. Other DNA sequences within the sample encode an identical CDR3. The single heparinised draw taken from each donor contained around 100 mL of blood on average. Each population that was sorted was more than 95% pure. The data were obtained in a study of beta chain features in type 1 diabetes. Points from the study as a whole: The study found that naive, central memory and Treg TCRB repertoires appeared more similar in patients than in healthy donors. People with Type 1 diabetes carried modestly yet significantly shorter TCRB CDR3s in all four CD4+ subsets. It was not settled here whether HLA type affects TCRB rearrangement.

From germline, CDR1 is SGHRS and CDR2 YFSETQ. The CDR3 has 15 amino acids. The V segment lost 4 bases and the J segment 3 bases; nucleotides outside the gene matches: 3. Expressed TCRB transcripts were sequenced because the entire RNA isolate underwent reverse transcription. Clones were read by immunoSEQ multiplex PCR, and TCRdb kept only the in-frame ones, dropping some. The data hold approximately 250,000 clones, with 16% observed a single time. The receptor comes from a man aged 25-45 years with type 1 diabetes. Sequencing was carried out using naive CD4+ T cells from blood. J is TRBJ2-1 and V is TRBV5-1; 11 positions match TRBD2. The CDR3 region is CASSAGTSGYNEQFF. In DNA form, the CDR3 reads TGCGCCAGCAGCGCCGGGACTAGCGGCTACAATGAGCAGTTCTTC.